This T cell receptor (beta chain) comes out of a study of blood T cells in healthy people across ages. Each donor was a healthy Caucasian individual from Russia, aged roughly 6 to 90. CDR1 is MNHEY and CDR2 is SVGAGI in the germline V gene. This CDR3 has 13 residues. V gave up 6 bases and J gave up 6 bases; unmatched junction bases: 5. A second PCR of 7 to 11 cycles used a sample-barcoded 5' primer and a J-beta primer mix. CDR3-containing paired-end reads numbering at least 2.5 million came from each sample. TCRdb independently ran MiXCR on the 5' RACE reads; one entry per CDR3 protein. The sample lists 540,000 or so distinct CDR3 sequences; about 25% were seen once.

Sequencing used blood. The chain employs TRBV6-5 and TRBJ2-5, with TRBD2 matching over 9 bases. The clonotype was recovered from a woman between 70 and 85 years old in good health. Here the CDR3 reads CASRVAGEKTQYF. In nucleotides, the CDR3 is TGTGCCAGCAGGGTAGCGGGGGAGAAGACCCAGTACTTC.